This T cell receptor (beta chain) originates from a study of cytomegalovirus exposure and HLA in healthy donors. Details on this clone: Antigen specificity is unknown.

The PCR ran on 60 Vbeta and 13 Jbeta primers. Profiling relied on immunoSEQ multiplex PCR, and the TCRdb table lists in-frame clones only, not all of them. The table lists 130,000 or so clones, 75% to 80% of them singletons, with roughly 6.1% in the top ten. Study-wide results and limits: Equally common other TCR beta chains were less clonally expanded than HLA-associated ones, a later analysis found. Association with HLA alleles at 0.05 false discovery rate was found for 17,000 or so TCR beta sequences in a later analysis.

The CDR3 contains 14 residues. Looked up from germline, CDR1 is SGHNT and CDR2 is YYREEE (reference sequence). V lost 6 bases and J lost 3, with 14 bases in between. The rearrangement uses TRBV5-4 and TRBJ2-3; TRBD2 might be the D (6 bases). The sequence derives from a woman between 35 and 50 years old in good health and CMV-seronegative. Sequencing was carried out using PBMCs. The CDR3 loop reads CASTLGGRTDTQYF. The CDR3 DNA is TGTGCCAGCACCCTGGGGGGTAGGACAGATACGCAGTATTTT.